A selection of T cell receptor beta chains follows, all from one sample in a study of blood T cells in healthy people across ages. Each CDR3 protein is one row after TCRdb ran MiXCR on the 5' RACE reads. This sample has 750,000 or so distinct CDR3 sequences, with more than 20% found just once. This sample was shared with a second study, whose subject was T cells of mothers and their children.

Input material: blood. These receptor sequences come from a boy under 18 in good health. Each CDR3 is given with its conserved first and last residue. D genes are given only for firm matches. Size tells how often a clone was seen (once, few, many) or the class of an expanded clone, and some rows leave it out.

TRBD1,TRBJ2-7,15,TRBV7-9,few,TGTGCCAGCAGCCTATTGAGGGGGCTCTCCTACGAGCAGTACTTC,CASSLLRGLSYEQYF
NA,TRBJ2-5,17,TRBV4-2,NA,TGTGCCAGCAGCCAAGAGCTGGGGGGGGCAGGCGAAGAGACCCAGTACTTC,CASSQELGGAGEETQYF
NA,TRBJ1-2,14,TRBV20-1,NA,TGCAGTGCTGCGGGGGGCGGTGTCATGGGGGGCTACACCTTC,CSAAGGGVMGGYTF
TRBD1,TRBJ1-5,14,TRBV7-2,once,TGTGCCAGCACCCGGACAGGGTTGAATCAGCCCCAGCATTTT,CASTRTGLNQPQHF
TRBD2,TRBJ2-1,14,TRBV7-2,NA,TGTGCCAGCAGCTTAGTCGGGGGGTTCGATGAGCAGTTCTTC,CASSLVGGFDEQFF
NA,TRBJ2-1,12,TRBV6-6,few,TGTGCCAGCAGTTACCTCTTCAATGAGCAGTTCTTC,CASSYLFNEQFF
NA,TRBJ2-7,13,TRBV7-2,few,TGTGCCAGCAGCTTAGGTATCCTTTACGAGCAGTACTTC,CASSLGILYEQYF
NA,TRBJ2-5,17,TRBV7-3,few,TGTGCCAGCAGCTACACGGGCCCCAACTTGGCGGGAGAGACCCAGTACTTC,CASSYTGPNLAGETQYF
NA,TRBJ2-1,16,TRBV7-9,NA,TGTGCCAGCAGGCTAAACCCTCAGGGCGTAAACAATGAGCAGTTCTTC,CASRLNPQGVNNEQFF
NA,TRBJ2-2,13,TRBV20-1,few,TGCAGTGCTACGTCCACAATCACCGGGGAGCTGTTTTTT,CSATSTITGELFF
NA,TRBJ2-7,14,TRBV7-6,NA,TGTGCCAGCAGCTTAGCCCCGGGGACCCACGAGCAGTACTTC,CASSLAPGTHEQYF
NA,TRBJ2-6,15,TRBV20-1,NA,TGCAGTGCTAGAGATAACAGAGCTGGGGCCAACGTCCTGACTTTC,CSARDNRAGANVLTF
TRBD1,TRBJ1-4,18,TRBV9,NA,TGTGCCAGCAGCGTTGGATCCGGGACAGGGGGAACTAATGAAAAACTGTTTTTT,CASSVGSGTGGTNEKLFF
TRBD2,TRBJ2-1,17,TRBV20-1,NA,TGCAGTGCTAGAGGCTCACTAGCGGGAGTAGGTTACAATGAGCAGTTCTTC,CSARGSLAGVGYNEQFF
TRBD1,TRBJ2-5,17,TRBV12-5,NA,TGTGCTAGTGGTTTGTACCATTACGCAGGGGGAAGTGAGACCCAGTACTTC,CASGLYHYAGGSETQYF
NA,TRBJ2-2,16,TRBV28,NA,TGTGCCAGCAGTTTATACAGCCCTTCCTACACCGGGGAGCTGTTTTTT,CASSLYSPSYTGELFF
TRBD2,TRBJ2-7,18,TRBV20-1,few,TGCAGTGCGATATGGCCGGGACTAGCGGGAGGGCCCCCCTACGAGCAGTACTTC,CSAIWPGLAGGPPYEQYF
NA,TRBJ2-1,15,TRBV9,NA,TGTGCCAGCAGCGGCGGAGGGGACTTCTACAATGAGCAGTTCTTC,CASSGGGDFYNEQFF
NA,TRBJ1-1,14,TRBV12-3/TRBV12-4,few,TGTGCCAGCAGTTTATTAGGGCAGGGGTTTGGGGCTTTCTTT,CASSLLGQGFGAFF
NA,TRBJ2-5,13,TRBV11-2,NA,TGTGCCAGCTCCCAAACTAGCAAAGAGACCCAGTACTTC,CASSQTSKETQYF
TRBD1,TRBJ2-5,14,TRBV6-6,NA,TGTGCCAGCACACCGGGACAGGGTCGGGGGACCCAGTACTTC,CASTPGQGRGTQYF
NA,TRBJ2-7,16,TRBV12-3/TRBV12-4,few,TGTGCCAGCAGTTTGTTTGCCTCGACAGCAGCCTACGAGCAGTACTTC,CASSLFASTAAYEQYF
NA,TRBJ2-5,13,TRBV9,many,TGTGCCAGCAGCGTAGGGGGGGAAGAGACCCAGTACTTC,CASSVGGEETQYF
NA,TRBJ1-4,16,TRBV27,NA,TGTGCCAGCTTCTTGAGGGGCAGGGTCGTTAGGGAAAAACTGTTTTTT,CASFLRGRVVREKLFF
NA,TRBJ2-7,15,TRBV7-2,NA,TGTGCCAGCAGCTTAATGGGGACAACTTCCTACGAGCAGTACTTC,CASSLMGTTSYEQYF
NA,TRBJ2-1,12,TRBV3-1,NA,TGTGCCAGCAGCCAACCCTATGGTGAGCAGTTCTTC,CASSQPYGEQFF
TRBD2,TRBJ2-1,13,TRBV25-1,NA,TGTGCCAGCTCCCCGGGACTAGAGAGTGAGCAGTTCTTC,CASSPGLESEQFF
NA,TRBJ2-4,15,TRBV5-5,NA,TGTGCCAGCAGCTTATACAGGAGTGCCAAAAACATTCAGTACTTC,CASSLYRSAKNIQYF
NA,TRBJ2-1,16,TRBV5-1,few,TGCGCCAGCAGCCCCTTGGGGAGTGACTCTTACAATGAGCAGTTCTTC,CASSPLGSDSYNEQFF
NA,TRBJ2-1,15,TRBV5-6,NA,TGTGCCAGCAGCTGGTGGGGAGCTCACGACAATGAGCAGTTCTTC,CASSWWGAHDNEQFF
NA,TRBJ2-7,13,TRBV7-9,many,TGTGCCAGCAGCCCGAATTCGTCACCGCAGCAGTACTTC,CASSPNSSPQQYF
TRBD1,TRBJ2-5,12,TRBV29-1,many,TGCAGCGCCACAGGGGGCCAAGAGACCCAGTACTTC,CSATGGQETQYF
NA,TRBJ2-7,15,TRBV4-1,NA,TGCGCCAGCAGCCCGCCGCCCAGGGTGGCCTACGAGCAGTACTTC,CASSPPPRVAYEQYF
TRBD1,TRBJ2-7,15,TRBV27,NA,TGTGCCAGCAGTTTACCCGGGACAGGCCTCTACGAGCAGTACTTC,CASSLPGTGLYEQYF
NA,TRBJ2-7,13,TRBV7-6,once,TGTGCCAGCGGGACGGCGATTACCTACGAGCAGTACTTC,CASGTAITYEQYF
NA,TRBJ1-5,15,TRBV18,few,TGTGCCAGCTCACCAACGGCAGCTAGCAATCAGCCCCAGCATTTT,CASSPTAASNQPQHF
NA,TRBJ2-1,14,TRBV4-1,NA,TGCGCCAGCAGCGTTGACACTTTCTACAATGAGCAGTTCTTC,CASSVDTFYNEQFF
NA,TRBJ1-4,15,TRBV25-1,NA,TGTGCCAGCAGTGAATGGGCGGGGGTGGGAGAAAAACTGTTTTTT,CASSEWAGVGEKLFF
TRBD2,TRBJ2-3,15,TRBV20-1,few,TGCAGTGCTCGAGGACTAGCGCTCACGGGGGGTACGCAGTATTTT,CSARGLALTGGTQYF
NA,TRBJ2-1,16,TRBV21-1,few,TGTGCCAGCAGAAGAAATCGGGGTAGGGGATACAATGAGCAGTTCTTC,CASRRNRGRGYNEQFF
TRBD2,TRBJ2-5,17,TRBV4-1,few,TGCGCCAGCAGCCAAGATGCTAGCGGGACCTACCAAGAGACCCAGTACTTC,CASSQDASGTYQETQYF
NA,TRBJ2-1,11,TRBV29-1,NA,TGCAGCGTTGATGGTAATTTTGAGCAGTTCTTC,CSVDGNFEQFF
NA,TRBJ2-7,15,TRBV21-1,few,TGTGCCAGCAGCATCAGGACAGCGCACTCCTACGAGCAGTACTTC,CASSIRTAHSYEQYF
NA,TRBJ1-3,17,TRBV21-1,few,TGTGCCAGCAGCAAAGACGACAGTCCAAAATCTGGAAACACCATATATTTT,CASSKDDSPKSGNTIYF
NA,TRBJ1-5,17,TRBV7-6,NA,TGTGCCAGCAGCTTAGGGAGTGGTTGGATCCAGAATCAGCCCCAGCATTTT,CASSLGSGWIQNQPQHF
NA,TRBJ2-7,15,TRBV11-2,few,TGTGCCAGCAGCCTTCACGGGGGCCTGACCTACGAGCAGTACTTC,CASSLHGGLTYEQYF
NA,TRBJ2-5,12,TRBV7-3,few,TGTGCCAGCAGCCAGAACCGGGAGACCCAGTACTTC,CASSQNRETQYF